This T cell receptor (beta chain) appears in the sequencing data of a study of cytomegalovirus exposure and HLA in healthy donors. TCRdb keeps only in-frame clones here, not all; method: immunoSEQ multiplex PCR. The table shows around 60,000 clones, with approximately 96% occurring only once. General study findings and limits: Many donors shared some public TCRs, even though most TCR sequences were rare.

For this clone: The antigen is not known.

The CDR3 spans 14 residues. V lost 3 bases, J lost 8 bases, and 3 bases stayed unmatched. Germline CDR1 MDHEN, CDR2 SYDVKM. The sequence was obtained from a man between 18 and 29 years old in good health and CMV-seropositive. The rearrangement links TRBV28 to TRBJ2-1; 11 positions match TRBD1. The sequenced sample consisted of PBMCs. The CDR3 DNA reads TGTGCCAGCAGTTTGGGACAGGGGGTGTATGAGCAGTTCTTC. Amino acid sequence: CASSLGQGVYEQFF.